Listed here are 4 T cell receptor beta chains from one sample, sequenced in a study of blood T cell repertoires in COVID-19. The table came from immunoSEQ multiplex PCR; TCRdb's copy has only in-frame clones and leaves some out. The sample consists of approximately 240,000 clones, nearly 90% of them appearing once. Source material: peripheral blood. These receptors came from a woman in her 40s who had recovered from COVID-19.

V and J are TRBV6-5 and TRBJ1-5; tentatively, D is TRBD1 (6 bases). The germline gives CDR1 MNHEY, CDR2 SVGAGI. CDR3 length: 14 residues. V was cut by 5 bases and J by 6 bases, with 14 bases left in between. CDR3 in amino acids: CASSPNRAGQPQHF. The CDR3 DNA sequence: TGTGCCAGCAGTCCTAACAGGGCAGGTCAGCCCCAGCATTTT.

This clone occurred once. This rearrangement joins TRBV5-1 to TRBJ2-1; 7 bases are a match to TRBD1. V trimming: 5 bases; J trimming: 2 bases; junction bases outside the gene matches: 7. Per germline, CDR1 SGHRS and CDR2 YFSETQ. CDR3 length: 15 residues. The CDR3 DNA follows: TGCGCCAGCAGACCCGGGACAGCTCCCTACAATGAGCAGTTCTTC. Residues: CASRPGTAPYNEQFF. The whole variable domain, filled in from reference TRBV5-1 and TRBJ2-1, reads KAGVTQTPRYLIKTRGQQVTLSCSPISGHRSVSWYQQTPGQGLQFLFEYFSETQRNKGNFPGRFSGRQFSNSRSEMNVSTLELGDSALYLCASRPGTAPYNEQFFGPGTRLTVL.

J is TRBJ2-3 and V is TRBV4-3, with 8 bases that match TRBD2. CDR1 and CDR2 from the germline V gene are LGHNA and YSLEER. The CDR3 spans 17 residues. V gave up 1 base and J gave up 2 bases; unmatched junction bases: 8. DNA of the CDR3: TGCGCCAGCAGCCAAGGGCTAGCGGGCGGGGCCACAGATACGCAGTATTTT. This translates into CASSQGLAGGATDTQYF.

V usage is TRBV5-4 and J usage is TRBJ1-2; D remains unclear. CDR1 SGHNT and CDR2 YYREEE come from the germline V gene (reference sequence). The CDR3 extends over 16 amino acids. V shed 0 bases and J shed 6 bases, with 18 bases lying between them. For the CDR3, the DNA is TGTGCCAGCAGCTTGGGTTATGACACACACGCCGATGGCTACACCTTC. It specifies CASSLGYDTHADGYTF. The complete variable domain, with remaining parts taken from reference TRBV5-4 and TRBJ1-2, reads ETGVTQSPTHLIKTRGQQVTLRCSSQSGHNTVSWYQQALGQGPQFIFQYYREEENGRGNFPPRFSGLQFPNYSSELNVNALELDDSALYLCASSLGYDTHADGYTFGSGTRLTVV.